This TCR beta chain is from a study of T cells in Graves' hyperthyroidism and ophthalmopathy. At the level of the study: At the time of initial diagnosis and before any treatment, peripheral blood was collected. Study-level points and caveats: Before onset, by a median of approximately 5.9 months, the model predicted ophthalmopathy.

Diagnoses used clinical symptoms, serum thyroxine and TRAb, thyroid ultrasound and orbital computed tomography. PBMCs were sourced from more than 7.5 ml fresh peripheral blood. Germline lookup yields CDR1 MDHEN and CDR2 SYDVKM. V dropped 3 bases and J dropped 6; count of bases not matched to a gene: 8. The CDR3 length is 15 residues. RNA transcripts yielded amplified TCR beta CDR3 regions. First-round RT-PCR of the TCR CDR3 relied on the HTBI primer set. TCRdb reprocessed the multiplex PCR reads via MiXCR and lists one record per CDR3 protein. The profile shows roughly 750,000 distinct CDR3 sequences, 15% to 20% of them singletons. About this clonotype itself: Antigen: not known.

The sample consisted of blood. This TCR was sampled from a man in his late teens or twenties with Graves' hyperthyroidism. The gene calls are TRBV28 and TRBJ2-1; 7 bases agree with TRBD2. Written as DNA, the CDR3 is TGTGCCAGCAGTTTCGGGGCGGGAGTCGGCAATGAGCAGTTCTTC. It specifies CASSFGAGVGNEQFF.